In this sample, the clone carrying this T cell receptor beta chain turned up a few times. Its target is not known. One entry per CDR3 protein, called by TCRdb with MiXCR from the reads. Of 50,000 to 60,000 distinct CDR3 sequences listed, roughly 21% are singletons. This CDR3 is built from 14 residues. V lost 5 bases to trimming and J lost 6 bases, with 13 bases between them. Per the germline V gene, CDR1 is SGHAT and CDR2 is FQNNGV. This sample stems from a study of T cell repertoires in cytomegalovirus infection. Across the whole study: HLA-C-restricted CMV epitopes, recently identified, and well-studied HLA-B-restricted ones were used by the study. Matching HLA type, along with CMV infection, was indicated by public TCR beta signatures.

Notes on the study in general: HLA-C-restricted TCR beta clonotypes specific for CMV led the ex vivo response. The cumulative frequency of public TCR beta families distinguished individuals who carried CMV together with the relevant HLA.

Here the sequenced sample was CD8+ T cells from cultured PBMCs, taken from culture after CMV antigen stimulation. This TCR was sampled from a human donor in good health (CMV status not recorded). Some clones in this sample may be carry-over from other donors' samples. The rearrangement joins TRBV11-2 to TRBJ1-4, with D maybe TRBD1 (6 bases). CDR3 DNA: TGTGCCAGCAGCCTTACCTGGACAGATGAAAAACTGTTTTTT. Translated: CASSLTWTDEKLFF.